The source of this T cell receptor beta chain is a study of T-cell memory formation after mild COVID-19. Study at large: TCR clustering was largely donor specific. General observations from the study: CM and EM subsets held most contracting CD4+ clones; EMRA held CD8+ ones.

In regard to this clonotype: Its antigen is unidentified.

Germline-derived CDR1 and CDR2 are SGHVS and FQNEAQ. Deletions cut 5 bases from V and 7 bases from J, with 18 bases between. The length of the CDR3 is 16 residues. TCRdb called the 5' RACE reads again in MiXCR, with one record for every CDR3 protein. The table lists approximately 290,000 distinct CDR3 sequences, roughly 15% of them singletons. Material: PBMCs or a T cell subset sorted from them (not recorded which). The source is a man between 18 and 29 years old who had mild COVID-19 (a few samples of this study predate the infection). Cell type and time point are not known. This chain uses TRBV7-8 with TRBJ1-6, with D possibly being TRBD1 (5 bases). The CDR3 loop reads CASSGGTSGGNSPLHF. CDR3 sequence (DNA): TGTGCCAGCAGCGGGGGGACCTCCGGGGGGAATTCACCCCTCCACTTT.